One and the same sample provided the 12 T cell receptor beta chains below, sequenced in a study of technical replicates of blood from a handful of donors. The method was immunoSEQ multiplex PCR; TCRdb's version includes in-frame clones alone and lacks a portion of them. The sample has about 85,000 clones; about 94% are singletons. Sequencing was performed on T cells isolated from PBMCs. Receptors originate from a human donor in good health.

This chain uses TRBV6-1 with TRBJ1-5; D remains ambiguous. Germline V gene lookup returns CDR1 MNHNS and CDR2 SASEGT. The CDR3 is 18 amino acids. Trimming cost V 2 bases and J 6 bases, with 23 bases left between them. This CDR3 reads CASSESGLLMGLGQPQHF. The CDR3 DNA sequence: TGTGCCAGCAGTGAATCGGGATTATTAATGGGGTTAGGTCAGCCCCAGCATTTT.

The rearrangement links TRBV15 to TRBJ2-5, with TRBD2 matching over 9 bases. V was pared by 0 bases and J by 5 bases, with 7 bases of the junction left unmatched. CDR3 length: 16 residues. Germline lookup yields CDR1 LNHNV and CDR2 YYDKDF (reference sequence). CDR3 residues: CATSREASGMGETQYF. CDR3 coding DNA: TGTGCCACCAGCAGAGAGGCTAGCGGGATGGGGGAGACCCAGTACTTC.

J is TRBJ2-3 and V is TRBV4-1, with TRBD2 as a possible D gene (6 bases). Trimming took 5 bases from V and 4 from J, leaving 19 bases between them. In germline, CDR1 is MGHRA, CDR2 YSYEKL. The CDR3 has 16 residues. CDR3 region: CASSKTGLLIADTQYF. CDR3 nucleotide sequence: TGCGCCAGCAGCAAAACGGGACTCCTAATAGCAGATACGCAGTATTTT.

This chain uses TRBV9 with TRBJ1-1; the D is unclear. This CDR3 region has 13 residues. Germline CDR1 reads SGDLS; CDR2 reads YYNGEE. Deletions cut 0 bases from V and 4 bases from J, with 7 bases between. CDR3 nucleotides: TGTGCCAGCAGCGTAGCACAGATCACTGAAGCTTTCTTT. This translates into CASSVAQITEAFF. Drawing the rest from reference TRBV9 and TRBJ1-1, the complete variable domain is DSGVTQTPKHLITATGQRVTLRCSPRSGDLSVYWYQQSLDQGLQFLIQYYNGEERAKGNILERFSAQQFPDLHSELNLSSLELGDSALYFCASSVAQITEAFFGQGTRLTVV.

About this clone: At the DNA level, this CDR3 is encoded by other sequences in the same sample as well. The V gene is TRBV18, the J gene TRBJ2-7; TRBD1 aligns across 11 bases. Looked up from germline, CDR1 is KGHSH and CDR2 is LQKENI. V gave up 2 bases and J gave up 4 bases; unmatched junction bases: 1. There are 14 residues in the CDR3. Here the CDR3 reads CASSPGTGGYEQYF. DNA of the CDR3: TGTGCCAGCTCACCAGGGACAGGGGGTTACGAGCAGTACTTC.

The V call is TRBV5-1, the J call TRBJ2-3, with D unresolved. V gave up 5 bases and J gave up 5 bases, with 9 bases separating them. The CDR3 length is 12 residues. Germline V gene lookup returns CDR1 SGHRS and CDR2 YFSETQ. CDR3 nucleotides: TGCGCCAGCAGGTCAGCGCGAGATACGCAGTATTTT. As protein: CASRSARDTQYF.

This clone showed up just a few times. CDR3 sequence (DNA): TGCGCCAGCAGATCCTGGGACAGGGGAACCTACGAGCAGTACTTC. It yields the protein CASRSWDRGTYEQYF. The chain employs TRBV10-2 and TRBJ2-7; the match to TRBD1 covers 10 bases. The J segment lost 2 bases and the V segment lost 6 bases, leaving 7 bases of the junction unmatched. This CDR3 is built from 15 residues. In germline, CDR1 is WSHSY, CDR2 SAAADI.

The chain couples TRBV5-1 to TRBJ1-4; 8 bases map to TRBD1. The CDR3 has 16 residues. The V gene's germline CDR1 is SGHRS and CDR2 YFSETQ. The J segment lost 0 bases and the V segment lost 4 bases, leaving 5 bases of the junction unmatched. CDR3 loop: CASSTTGAATNEKLFF. The CDR3 nucleotides are TGCGCCAGCAGCACGACAGGGGCGGCAACTAATGAAAAACTGTTTTTT.

V is TRBV10-1 and J is TRBJ2-5, with a possible D match to TRBD1 (5 bases). Germline CDR1 WNHNN, CDR2 SYGVQD (reference sequence). CDR3 length: 15 amino acids. The V and J ends lost 0 bases and 1 base respectively, with 9 bases between them. CDR3 region: CASSESRQFQETQYF. CDR3 nucleotide sequence: TGCGCCAGCAGTGAGTCGAGACAGTTCCAAGAGACCCAGTACTTC.

The gene calls are TRBV30 and TRBJ1-6; tentative D call: TRBD1 (6 bases). The CDR3 is made up of 13 amino acids. V lost 7 bases, J lost 4 bases, and 11 bases lay in between. In germline, CDR1 is GTSNPN, CDR2 SVGIG (reference sequence). DNA of the CDR3: TGTGCCTCCCTGGACAGATATAATTCACCCCTCCACTTT. Its protein is CASLDRYNSPLHF.

V gene TRBV4-1 combines with J gene TRBJ2-1; 16 positions match TRBD2. From germline, CDR1 is MGHRA and CDR2 YSYEKL. The J segment lost 7 bases and the V segment lost 3 bases, leaving 6 bases of the junction unmatched. The CDR3 has 17 amino acids. CDR3 protein: CASSQGLAGGIGNEQFF. DNA of the CDR3: TGCGCCAGCAGCCAGGGACTAGCGGGGGGGATAGGGAATGAGCAGTTCTTC.

This chain joins TRBV10-2 and TRBJ2-6; 11 nucleotides match TRBD2. Trimming took 4 bases from V and 0 from J; bases not matched to a gene: 5. This CDR3 has 18 residues. Germline V gene sequence: CDR1 WSHSY, CDR2 SAAADI. For the CDR3, the DNA is TGCGCCAGCAGTGGACGGACTAGCGGGTACTCTGGGGCCAACGTCCTGACTTTC. Protein sequence: CASSGRTSGYSGANVLTF.